This note documents a single T cell receptor beta chain sequence. Its antigen is still unknown. The sample comes from a study of beta chain features in type 1 diabetes. V lost 0 bases and J lost 7; bases outside the gene matches: 3. The V gene's germline CDR1 is KGHSH and CDR2 LQKENI. This CDR3 is built from 14 residues. The entirety of the isolated RNA underwent reverse transcription, so expressed TCRB transcripts were sequenced. Sequenced by immunoSEQ multiplex PCR; TCRdb stores in-frame clones only, minus some. The repertoire holds 120,000 to 150,000 clones, with about 13% as singletons. Overall study findings and caveats: Researchers caution that PCR might favor shorter templates, equally among patients and controls. Fewer junction insertions and more nucleotide deletions appeared in type 1 diabetes patients. Shortening that was moderate but significant affected the TCRB CDR3s of Type 1 diabetes patients in all four CD4+ subsets.

Input material: central memory CD4+ T cells from blood. V gene TRBV18 combines with J gene TRBJ2-1, with 7 bases fitting TRBD1. This receptor was obtained from a man younger than 30 with type 1 diabetes. The CDR3 region has the DNA TGTGCCAGCTCACCACCGGGGGACAGAAATGAGCAGTTCTTC. As protein: CASSPPGDRNEQFF.